This T cell receptor (beta chain) was documented in a study of blood T cell repertoires in COVID-19. Overall study: Italy, Spain and the United States were the sources of the convalescent and acute COVID-19 samples. Sources were T cells, B-cell-depleted T cells, or PBMCs; the material itself was cDNA or gDNA.

Original analysis: Reference gene primer amplification gave nucleated cell count estimates. The assay was immunoSEQ multiplex PCR, and TCRdb's table has in-frame clones only and misses some. That table furnishes V, J and clone size, whereas the DNA furnished D and trimming. The table records 400,000 to 500,000 clones, just over 85% of them present only once. Trimming removed 4 bases from V and 7 bases from J, with 8 bases in between. CDR1 is SGHDN, CDR2 FVKESK, per germline. The CDR3 spans 13 residues. Sequencing used peripheral blood. The chain employs TRBV14 and TRBJ1-6; no reliable D call. The clonotype was recovered from a woman under 40 with active or convalescent COVID-19. The CDR3 here is CASSRTGNSPLHF. CDR3 in DNA: TGTGCCAGCAGCCGGACGGGGAATTCACCCCTCCACTTT.